This T cell receptor beta chain was identified during a study of sequential checkpoint blockade in melanoma. Treatment in this sample: randomized to nivolumab then ipilimumab (arm A) or the reverse (arm B). The repertoire was sequenced with immunoSEQ multiplex PCR; TCRdb's copy has only in-frame clones and lacks some. The top ten clones hold approximately 23% of a sample with about 810 clones, roughly 25% of them seen once. Findings and limits, study-wide: In arm A, pretreatment tumor clonality was associated with response.

Note on this clone: Its antigen is as yet unknown.

Here the sequenced sample was tumor tissue (inferred from file names), taken from a patient given nivolumab and ipilimumab in sequence. The sequence was obtained from a human donor with melanoma.

This CDR3 reads CASSLGSYTMNTEAFF. CDR3 DNA sequence: TGTGCCAGCAGTTTGGGAAGCTATACGATGAACACTGAAGCTTTCTTT. The rearrangement links TRBV28 to TRBJ1-1; D ambiguous. This CDR3 contains 16 residues. V lost 3 bases to trimming and J lost 0 bases, with 14 bases between them. CDR1 and CDR2 from the germline V gene are MDHEN and SYDVKM.